This T cell receptor (beta chain) was recorded in a study of cytomegalovirus exposure and HLA in healthy donors. Study conclusions and caveats: Common viral pathogens were later found to be apparently linked to several of the most significant clusters. A reported reduction in N-insertions relative to the approximately 640-donor mean was seen in an Asian-associated ancestry cluster in a later analysis. Sequencing artifact likely explains a cluster of highly shared sequence variants. Presence/absence analysis assumed near-uniform sequencing depth across donors.

Worth noting for this clone: What it binds is not known.

Trimming shortened V by 2 bases and J by 4 bases, and 12 bases separated the two germline ends. Germline loops: CDR1 SNHLY, CDR2 FYNNEI. This CDR3 spans 15 amino acids. The PCR made use of 60 Vbeta and 13 Jbeta primers. TCRdb's copy holds only in-frame clones and misses some; the assay was immunoSEQ multiplex PCR. Its table records some 40,000 clones. This TCR derives from a human donor in good health. The chain uses TRBV2 and TRBJ1-5; D might be TRBD1 (5 bases). What was sequenced was PBMCs. The CDR3: CASSEWGRSNQPQHF. CDR3 bases: TGTGCCAGCAGTGAATGGGGCAGGAGTAATCAGCCCCAGCATTTT.